The 27 T cell receptor beta chains given below trace back to one sample, sequenced in a study of T cells in Graves' hyperthyroidism and ophthalmopathy. There were TCR beta CDR3 regions amplified from RNA transcripts. A first-round RT-PCR of the TCR CDR3 used the HTBI primer set. Each CDR3 protein is one row after TCRdb ran MiXCR on the multiplex PCR reads. The data hold 400,000 or so distinct CDR3 sequences, with more than 14% observed a single time. The sequencing input was blood. These receptors were obtained from a woman aged 25 to 39 with Graves' ophthalmopathy.

This chain links TRBV3-1 with TRBJ1-4, with D possibly matching TRBD1 (6 bases). The CDR3 extends over 15 amino acids. The V gene lost 3 bases and the J gene lost 3 bases, with 11 bases spanning the gap. From germline, CDR1 is LGHDT and CDR2 YNNKEL (reference sequence). The CDR3 DNA reads as TGTGCCAGCAGCCAGAGGGGGTCGGCTAATGAAAAACTGTTTTTT. It specifies CASSQRGSANEKLFF.

This clonotype was recorded at least ten times. The chain links TRBV10-3 to TRBJ1-1; a possible D gene is TRBD1 (6 bases). Trimming pared 8 bases from V and 2 bases from J, leaving 18 bases between. The CDR3 is 15 residues long. CDR1 is ENHRY and CDR2 is SYGVKD in the germline V gene. DNA for the CDR3: TGTGCCATCGGGGGGTGGGGGGCTGGTAACACTGAAGCTTTCTTT. Its protein product is CAIGGWGAGNTEAFF.

This clonotype appeared many times. The chain employs TRBV13 and TRBJ2-7, with 8 bases aligning to TRBD2. CDR3 length: 17 amino acids. The germline V gene has CDR1 PRHDT and CDR2 FYEKMQ (reference sequence). After removal of 5 bases from V and 0 bases from J, the junction contained 12 bases not matched to a gene. In DNA form, the CDR3 reads TGTGCCAGCAGCCAAATGGGGCGGGGGGACCACTCCTACGAGCAGTACTTC. This codes for CASSQMGRGDHSYEQYF. Full variable domain (outside the CDR3, taken from reference TRBV13 and TRBJ2-7): AAGVIQSPRHLIKEKRETATLKCYPIPRHDTVYWYQQGPGQDPQFLISFYEKMQSDKGSIPDRFSAQQFSDYHSELNMSSLELGDSALYFCASSQMGRGDHSYEQYFGPGTRLTVT.

This clonotype was observed a handful of times. The chain combines TRBV7-9 with TRBJ1-2; D possibly corresponds to TRBD1 (5 bases). Germline loops: CDR1 SEHNR, CDR2 FQNEAQ (reference sequence). Trimming left V 1 base short and J 3 bases short, with 9 bases between. This CDR3 has 14 amino acids. The CDR3 DNA reads TGTGCCAGCAGCTTAGTCGAGACAGACTATGGCTACACCTTC. Protein product: CASSLVETDYGYTF.

A few counts support this clonotype. CDR3 sequence reads: CASSLLSGQGFDEQYF. DNA for the CDR3: TGTGCCAGCAGTTTATTATCCGGACAGGGATTTGACGAGCAGTACTTC. The J gene is TRBJ2-7, the V gene TRBV27, with 8 nucleotides matching TRBD1. Trimming took 1 base from V and 5 from J; bases not matched to a gene: 10. CDR3 length equals 16 residues. The germline CDR1 and CDR2 sequences are MNHEY and SMNVEV (reference sequence).

This clonotype has only a few counts. The J gene is TRBJ2-2, the V gene TRBV7-8; 8 bases match TRBD2. V was pared by 1 base and J by 4 bases, with 5 bases of the junction left unmatched. Germline lookup yields CDR1 SGHVS and CDR2 FQNEAQ. The CDR3 has 16 amino acids. The chain's CDR3 is CASSLGFGGATGELFF. CDR3 coding DNA: TGTGCCAGCAGCTTAGGTTTCGGGGGGGCCACCGGGGAGCTGTTTTTT.

In this sample, this clonotype turned up many times. The V gene is TRBV2, the J gene TRBJ2-7; D is perhaps TRBD1 (6 bases). V lost 6 bases to trimming and J lost 2 bases, with 11 bases between them. Per the germline V gene, CDR1 is SNHLY and CDR2 is FYNNEI. This CDR3 comprises 13 residues. The CDR3 reads CASRRTATYEQYF. CDR3 coding DNA: TGTGCCAGCAGACGGACAGCAACCTACGAGCAGTACTTC. Looking up the rest from reference TRBV2 and TRBJ2-7 gives the full variable domain: EPEVTQTPSHQVTQMGQEVILRCVPISNHLYFYWYRQILGQKVEFLVSFYNNEISEKSEIFDDQFSVERPDGSNFTLKIRSTKLEDSAMYFCASRRTATYEQYFGPGTRLTVT.

This clonotype was seen repeatedly, ten times or more. The CDR3 bases are TGTGCCAGCAGTTTATTAATCGGGGGGCTTCAGCCCCAGCATTTT. This codes for CASSLLIGGLQPQHF. The J gene is TRBJ1-5, the V gene TRBV28; D perhaps matches TRBD1 (6 bases). The CDR3 covers 15 residues. With 1 base removed from V and 6 bases from J, the gap between germline ends came to 13 bases. Germline V CDR1 and CDR2: MDHEN, SYDVKM.

In this sample, this clonotype turned up many times. This chain uses TRBV6-1 with TRBJ2-7; 7 bases match TRBD1. The CDR3 loop spans 13 amino acids. Trimming took 3 bases from V and 3 from J; bases not matched to a gene: 2. Germline values: CDR1 MNHNS, CDR2 SASEGT. The chain's CDR3 is CASSEGQFYEQYF. DNA for the CDR3: TGTGCCAGCAGTGAGGGACAGTTCTACGAGCAGTACTTC.

At least ten counts were recorded for this clonotype. The chain couples TRBV3-1 to TRBJ2-3; 9 nucleotides line up with TRBD2. The germline V gene encodes CDR1 LGHDT and CDR2 YNNKEL (reference sequence). This CDR3 contains 17 residues. J was trimmed by 3 bases and V by 2 bases; bases with no gene match: 9. The CDR3 sequence is CASSQTVAGVSTDTQYF. The CDR3 DNA is TGTGCCAGCAGCCAAACCGTAGCGGGGGTGTCGACAGATACGCAGTATTTT.

The V gene is TRBV9, the J gene TRBJ1-3; maybe TRBD1 (6 bases). The CDR3 spans 15 residues. Germline V gene data show CDR1 as SGDLS and CDR2 as YYNGEE. Trimming took 3 bases from V and 4 from J, leaving 14 bases between them. The CDR3 protein is CASSAVTGWGNTIYF. The CDR3 DNA reads TGTGCCAGCAGCGCTGTGACAGGCTGGGGAAACACCATATATTTT.

Turning to this clonotype: A single base separates this from a much larger clone, so it may be a read error. This sequence joins TRBV28 and TRBJ2-7; the D gene could be TRBD1 or TRBD2 (6 bases each). Germline CDR1 reads MDHEN; CDR2 reads SYDVKM. The CDR3 extends over 12 amino acids. The CDR3 spells CASLEGGYEQYF. CDR3 bases: TGTGCGTCGCTGGAGGGGGGCTACGAGCAGTACTTC.

This clonotype was seen ten or more times. CDR3 amino acids: CASSLGAGTQFQETQYF. CDR3 sequence (DNA): TGTGCCAGCAGCTTAGGCGCCGGGACCCAGTTCCAAGAGACCCAGTACTTC. V usage is TRBV7-9 and J usage is TRBJ2-5; perhaps D is TRBD1 or TRBD2 (5 bases each). Germline lookup yields CDR1 SEHNR and CDR2 FQNEAQ (reference sequence). The CDR3 is 17 amino acids. The germline V and J ends were trimmed by 1 base and 1 base, with 16 bases remaining between them.

This clonotype appeared many times. V gene TRBV28 combines with J gene TRBJ1-2, with a weak D call TRBD1 (5 bases). Between the trimmed V and J ends, which lost 8 bases and 1 base, there was a span of 11 bases. Germline CDR1 is MDHEN and CDR2 is SYDVKM. The CDR3 is 13 residues long. The CDR3 DNA sequence: TGTGCCAGCCGACGGGGCCTTAACTATGGCTACACCTTC. It specifies CASRRGLNYGYTF.

This clonotype has a count of ten or more. The CDR3 sequence: CASSLSFPLHF. The CDR3 DNA follows: TGTGCCAGCAGTTTATCTTTCCCCCTCCACTTT. This rearrangement joins TRBV28 to TRBJ1-6, with no clear D. The CDR3 spans 11 residues. V lost 1 base to trimming and J lost 13 bases, with 5 bases between them. In germline, CDR1 is MDHEN, CDR2 SYDVKM.

This clonotype was picked up a small number of times. The chain couples TRBV28 to TRBJ2-3; TRBD2 agrees at 10 bases. Germline values: CDR1 MDHEN, CDR2 SYDVKM. Trimming removed 5 bases from V and 5 bases from J; junction bases left unmatched: 10. The CDR3 is made up of 16 amino acids. The CDR3 reads CASSPQRGGGRDTQYF. Here the CDR3 DNA reads TGTGCCAGCAGTCCTCAGCGGGGGGGGGGGAGAGATACGCAGTATTTT.

As regards this clonotype: This may come from a read error, since a much larger clone is one base off. V and J are TRBV6-5 and TRBJ2-1; the D gene is possibly TRBD1 (6 bases). CDR1 is MNHEY, CDR2 SVGAGI, per germline. The CDR3 loop spans 14 amino acids. CDR3 sequence: CASILRQAYNEQLF. The DNA for the CDR3 is TGTGCCAGCATTCTCCGACAGGCCTACAATGAGCAGCTCTTC.

This clonotype was found many times. The chain combines TRBV20-1 with TRBJ1-1; 8 nucleotides agree with TRBD1. The CDR3 has 16 residues. Per the germline V gene, CDR1 is DFQATT and CDR2 is SNEGSKA (reference sequence). V lost 4 bases and J lost 2; bases outside the gene matches: 12. The CDR3 nucleotides are TGCAGTGCTAAAGGACAGGGAAGGGGGTTCAACACTGAAGCTTTCTTT. This translates into CSAKGQGRGFNTEAFF.

This clonotype was counted many times. The rearrangement joins TRBV5-1 to TRBJ1-3; 9 bases are shared with TRBD1. Germline lookup yields CDR1 SGHRS and CDR2 YFSETQ. The V segment lost 4 bases and the J segment 3 bases; nucleotides outside the gene matches: 14. CDR3 size: 18 residues. CDR3 protein: CASSGGGQGRVGGNTIYF. The CDR3 coding sequence is TGCGCCAGCAGCGGCGGGGGACAGGGAAGAGTCGGTGGAAACACCATATATTTT. The whole variable domain, remainder taken from reference TRBV5-1 and TRBJ1-3, is KAGVTQTPRYLIKTRGQQVTLSCSPISGHRSVSWYQQTPGQGLQFLFEYFSETQRNKGNFPGRFSGRQFSNSRSEMNVSTLELGDSALYLCASSGGGQGRVGGNTIYFGEGSWLTVV.

This clonotype has a count of ten or more. The chain couples TRBV7-8 to TRBJ1-5; D is possibly TRBD1 (5 bases). This CDR3 region has 17 residues. Trimming removed 0 bases at V and 1 base at J, with 13 bases between. CDR1 is SGHVS, CDR2 FQNEAQ, per germline. CDR3 sequence: CASSLAQIQGSNQPQHF. The CDR3 DNA sequence: TGTGCCAGCAGCTTAGCTCAGATTCAGGGAAGCAATCAGCCCCAGCATTTT.

This clonotype appeared many times. J is TRBJ1-2 and V is TRBV6-5, with 10 bases lining up with TRBD1. Germline loops: CDR1 MNHEY, CDR2 SVGAGI. Trimming at V came to 2 bases and at J to 6 bases, leaving 6 bases not matched to a gene. The CDR3 runs to 15 residues. CDR3 nucleotide sequence: TGTGCCAGCAGTTACGGAAGGACAGGGGGGAATGGCTACACCTTC. Translated: CASSYGRTGGNGYTF.

This clonotype has just a few counts. This sequence joins TRBV6-1 and TRBJ2-1; 9 bases align to TRBD2. The V gene's germline CDR1 is MNHNS and CDR2 SASEGT. The CDR3 sequence is 16 residues long. The V segment lost 6 bases and the J segment 7 bases; nucleotides outside the gene matches: 13. CDR3 protein: CASRSGAGGPWNEQFF. The CDR3 bases are TGTGCCAGCAGATCGGGGGCGGGGGGGCCTTGGAATGAGCAGTTCTTC.

The chain links TRBV5-1 to TRBJ2-5, with 9 positions matching TRBD1. This CDR3 region has 15 residues. Per germline, CDR1 SGHRS and CDR2 YFSETQ. V shed 0 bases, J shed 4 bases, and the junction held 4 bases outside the gene matches. The CDR3 DNA reads as TGCGCCAGCAGCTTGGTCCCGACAGGGGGAGAGACCCAGTACTTC. Translating it yields CASSLVPTGGETQYF.

V gene TRBV9 combines with J gene TRBJ2-1; D not certain. There are 15 residues in the CDR3. V lost 4 bases and J lost 5, with 16 bases in between. Germline V CDR1 and CDR2: SGDLS, YYNGEE. The DNA of the CDR3 is TGTGCCAGCAGCCCTCCAGAACGGCAGGACAATGAGCAGTTCTTC. It translates to CASSPPERQDNEQFF.

The chain employs TRBV7-2 and TRBJ2-3, with D perhaps TRBD1 or TRBD2 (5 bases each). CDR3 size: 12 residues. Trimming removed 5 bases at V and 5 bases at J, with 8 bases between. CDR1 SGHTA and CDR2 FQGNSA come from the germline V gene. The CDR3 DNA reads as TGTGCCAGCAGCGGGGGTCAAGATACGCAGTATTTT. Amino acids: CASSGGQDTQYF.

The table lists this clonotype with many counts. J is TRBJ2-2 and V is TRBV11-3; D gene ambiguous. CDR3 length equals 15 residues. Trimming took off 4 bases at V and 0 bases at J, with 9 bases between the two ends. Germline-derived CDR1 and CDR2 are SGHNT and YENEEA. The CDR3 is CASSSGRSNTGELFF. In nucleotides, the CDR3 is TGTGCCAGCAGCTCGGGCAGGTCGAACACCGGGGAGCTGTTTTTT.

This chain connects TRBV7-9 to TRBJ2-1; TRBD1 agrees at 8 bases. Unmatched junction bases numbered 7, after V lost 5 bases and J lost 10 bases. Germline-derived CDR1 and CDR2 are SEHNR and FQNEAQ (reference sequence). This CDR3 spans 13 amino acids. CDR3 protein: CASSKQGDREQFF. The CDR3 DNA follows: TGTGCCAGCAGCAAACAGGGGGACCGCGAGCAGTTCTTC.